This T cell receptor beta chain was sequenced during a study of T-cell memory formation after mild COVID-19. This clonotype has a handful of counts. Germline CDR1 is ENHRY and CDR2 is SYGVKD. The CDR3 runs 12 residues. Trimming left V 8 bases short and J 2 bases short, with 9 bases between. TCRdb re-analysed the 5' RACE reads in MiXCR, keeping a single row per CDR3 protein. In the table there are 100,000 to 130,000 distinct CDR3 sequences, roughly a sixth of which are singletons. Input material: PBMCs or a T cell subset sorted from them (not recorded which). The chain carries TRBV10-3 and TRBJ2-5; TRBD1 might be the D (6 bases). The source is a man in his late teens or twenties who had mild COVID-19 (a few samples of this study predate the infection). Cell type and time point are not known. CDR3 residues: CAIGQSQETQYF. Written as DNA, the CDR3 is TGTGCCATCGGACAGTCTCAAGAGACCCAGTACTTC.